Listed here are 6 T cell receptor beta chains from one sample, sequenced in a study of shared clonotypes between healthy human individuals. The repertoire was sequenced with immunoSEQ multiplex PCR; TCRdb's copy has only in-frame clones and lacks some. Here the sample spans hundreds of thousands of clones, almost 97% being singletons. The sample was naive CD4+ T cells sorted from blood. Stated subset: CD45RA+ positively selected. The receptors originated from a woman in her twenties or thirties in good health.

This chain links TRBV7-9 with TRBJ2-4; the D gene is possibly TRBD1 (6 bases). Germline CDR1 is SEHNR and CDR2 is FQNEAQ (reference sequence). V shed 1 base and J shed 6 bases, with 10 bases lying between them. The CDR3 spans 14 residues. DNA of the CDR3: TGTGCCAGCAGCTTAGTTGGCAGGGGAAACATTCAGTACTTC. Translated: CASSLVGRGNIQYF.

This chain joins TRBV28 and TRBJ1-1, with TRBD1 identical over 7 bases. CDR1 is MDHEN and CDR2 is SYDVKM in the germline V gene. J was trimmed by 5 bases and V by 6 bases; bases with no gene match: 12. This CDR3 comprises 15 residues. The CDR3 DNA is TGTGCCAGCAGGCAAGACAGGGTGGTATCTACTGAAGCTTTCTTT. It encodes CASRQDRVVSTEAFF.

The chain employs TRBV15 and TRBJ2-3; 7 bases are a match to TRBD2. There are 17 residues in the CDR3. Germline values: CDR1 LNHNV, CDR2 YYDKDF (reference sequence). V was pared by 4 bases and J by 4 bases, with 14 bases of the junction left unmatched. The CDR3 here is CATSTPPAGAGPDTQYF. CDR3 bases: TGTGCCACCAGCACCCCTCCGGCGGGAGCAGGGCCAGATACGCAGTATTTT.

The rearrangement uses TRBV19 and TRBJ1-2; a weak D match, TRBD1 (6 bases). The CDR3 loop spans 13 amino acids. Deletions cut 5 bases from V and 8 bases from J, with 15 bases between. The V gene's germline CDR1 is LNHDA and CDR2 SQIVND (reference sequence). The CDR3 DNA reads as TGTGCCAGTAGTCGCAGGGGCAAGTCGGGCTACACCTTC. Translation gives CASSRRGKSGYTF.

The chain joins TRBV7-8 to TRBJ1-2; unclear D gene. Trimming took 4 bases from V and 6 from J, leaving 12 bases between them. The CDR3 runs to 13 residues. From germline, CDR1 is SGHVS and CDR2 FQNEAQ. The DNA of the CDR3 is TGTGCCAGCAGCTCGGACCCCGGCGATGGCTACACCTTC. Its translation: CASSSDPGDGYTF.

V gene TRBV5-8 combines with J gene TRBJ1-5; perhaps TRBD1 as D (5 bases). CDR3 length: 14 amino acids. The germline V gene encodes CDR1 SGHTS and CDR2 YDEGEE. V was pared by 2 bases and J by 9 bases, with 15 bases between. CDR3 in DNA: TGTGCCAGCAGCTTAGGGCAGGGAAGTATGCCCCAGCATTTT. It is translated as CASSLGQGSMPQHF.